Shown below are 16 T cell receptor beta chains from a single sample sequenced in a study of cytomegalovirus exposure and HLA in healthy donors. PCR employed 60 Vbeta and 13 Jbeta primers. TCRdb's table, derived via immunoSEQ multiplex PCR, lists solely in-frame clones and lacks some. The sample includes around 130,000 clones, approximately 80% of them seen just once. Sequencing was performed on PBMCs. The receptor source for this set is a woman younger than 30 in good health and CMV-seronegative.

V usage is TRBV7-2 and J usage is TRBJ1-5; D is uncertain. V was cut by 5 bases and J by 7 bases, with 18 bases left in between. This CDR3 has 15 amino acids. Looked up from germline, CDR1 is SGHTA and CDR2 is FQGNSA. The DNA of the CDR3 is TGTGCCAGCAGCCCCCAGGCTGGGTTAGAGCAGCCCCAGCATTTT. It translates to CASSPQAGLEQPQHF.

This chain links TRBV7-7 with TRBJ2-1; 12 positions agree with TRBD2. The germline V gene has CDR1 SSHAT and CDR2 FNYEAQ (reference sequence). V trimming: 5 bases; J trimming: 6 bases; junction bases outside the gene matches: 5. This CDR3 spans 15 amino acids. In nucleotides, the CDR3 is TGTGCCAGCAGCCCCCTGACTAGCGGGAGCAATGAGCAGTTCTTC. It codes for CASSPLTSGSNEQFF. Together with reference TRBV7-7 and TRBJ2-1, the CDR3 gives the full variable domain: GAGVSQSPRYKVTKRGQDVTLRCDPISSHATLYWYQQALGQGPEFLTYFNYEAQPDKSGLPSDRFSAERPEGSISTLTIQRTEQRDSAMYRCASSPLTSGSNEQFFGPGTRLTVL.

The chain has TRBV12-5 and TRBJ2-1; no clear D gene. V was clipped by 3 bases and J by 6 bases, with 12 bases between them. The CDR3 loop spans 14 amino acids. Germline CDR1 and CDR2: LGHNT and FRNRAP. The CDR3 sequence: CASGLSNQINEQFF. The CDR3 nucleotides read TGTGCTAGTGGTTTATCCAATCAGATCAATGAGCAGTTCTTC.

The V gene is TRBV29-1, the J gene TRBJ2-2; D might be TRBD1 (6 bases). Germline values: CDR1 SQVTM, CDR2 ANQGSEA. Trimming removed 1 base from V and 3 bases from J, with 9 bases in between. CDR3 size: 14 residues. The CDR3 DNA sequence: TGCAGCGTTGAAGGCAGGGGAGACACCGGGGAGCTGTTTTTT. It codes for CSVEGRGDTGELFF.

The chain combines TRBV6-5 with TRBJ1-2, with 7 nucleotides matching TRBD1. Germline V gene sequence: CDR1 MNHEY, CDR2 SVGAGI. V trimming: 10 bases; J trimming: 0 bases; junction bases outside the gene matches: 11. The CDR3 spans 15 residues. This CDR3 is CATNRDSIANYGYTF. The CDR3 nucleotides are TGTGCCACCAATCGGGACAGTATAGCTAACTATGGCTACACCTTC.

The V and J genes are TRBV29-1 and TRBJ2-7, with 10 bases aligning to TRBD1. The germline V gene encodes CDR1 SQVTM and CDR2 ANQGSEA. This CDR3 spans 13 amino acids. Trimming at V came to 5 bases and at J to 5 bases, leaving 6 bases not matched to a gene. The CDR3 DNA reads TGCAGCGTTAGGACAGGGGGTCCCCACGAGCAGTACTTC. Protein product: CSVRTGGPHEQYF.

Here the CDR3 reads CASTLGQGTNYGYTF. DNA for the CDR3: TGTGCCAGCACCTTGGGTCAGGGGACTAACTATGGCTACACCTTC. This chain links TRBV28 with TRBJ1-2, with D possibly being TRBD1 (6 bases). This CDR3 contains 15 residues. CDR1 and CDR2 (germline): MDHEN, SYDVKM. Trimming stripped 7 bases from V and 0 bases from J, with 15 bases between.

This clone was observed a handful of times. The chain recombines TRBV2 with TRBJ1-4; 7 bases are shared with TRBD1. The germline CDR1 and CDR2 sequences are SNHLY and FYNNEI. The CDR3 sequence is 12 residues long. The J segment lost 8 bases and the V segment lost 6 bases, leaving 3 bases of the junction unmatched. The CDR3 DNA follows: TGTGCCAGCAGGAGGGACAGAGAAAAACTGTTTTTT. Encoded protein: CASRRDREKLFF.

The chain links TRBV18 to TRBJ2-1; maybe TRBD2 (5 bases). V shed 4 bases and J shed 8 bases, with 9 bases lying between them. The CDR3 runs to 12 residues. Germline V lookup: CDR1 KGHSH, CDR2 LQKENI. In nucleotides, the CDR3 is TGTGCCAGCTCACTCCCGAGGGATGAGCAGTTCTTC. Its protein is CASSLPRDEQFF.

This chain connects TRBV28 to TRBJ2-3; the match to TRBD2 covers 8 bases. CDR1 and CDR2 from the germline V gene are MDHEN and SYDVKM. Trimming at V came to 5 bases and at J to 4 bases, leaving 8 bases not matched to a gene. The CDR3 is 15 residues long. The DNA for the CDR3 is TGTGCCAGCAGTCAAGCGGGAGTTAACCCAGATACGCAGTATTTT. As protein: CASSQAGVNPDTQYF.

The chain's CDR3 is CASSLVGLSSYEQYF. CDR3 sequence (DNA): TGTGCCAGCAGCTTAGTGGGACTTTCCTCCTACGAGCAGTACTTC. V is TRBV7-7 and J is TRBJ2-7, with D possibly matching TRBD2 (6 bases). The CDR3 runs 15 residues. V lost 1 base and J lost 0, with 10 bases in between. Looked up from germline, CDR1 is SSHAT and CDR2 is FNYEAQ (reference sequence).

The table lists this clone with a count of one. V is TRBV19 and J is TRBJ1-1, with 9 bases aligning to TRBD1. The trim removed 1 base at V and 5 bases at J, leaving 5 bases unmatched. CDR3 length: 15 residues. In germline, CDR1 is LNHDA, CDR2 SQIVND (reference sequence). The CDR3 spells CASSIAEGQGTEAFF. CDR3 bases: TGTGCCAGTAGTATAGCTGAGGGACAGGGTACTGAAGCTTTCTTT.

J is TRBJ1-2 and V is TRBV7-8; TRBD1 aligns across 8 bases. CDR3 length: 14 amino acids. CDR1 and CDR2 from the germline V gene are SGHVS and FQNEAQ. J gave up 5 bases and V 6 bases, and 8 bases lay outside the gene matches. The CDR3 bases are TGTGCCAGCAGTCCTGCCGGGACAGGTTATGGCTACACCTTC. Protein product: CASSPAGTGYGYTF. The full variable domain, with the rest looked up from reference TRBV7-8 and TRBJ1-2, is GAGVSQSPRYKVAKRGQDVALRCDPISGHVSLFWYQQALGQGPEFLTYFQNEAQLDKSGLPSDRFFAERPEGSVSTLKIQRTQQEDSAVYLCASSPAGTGYGYTFGSGTRLTVV.

This clone was counted between two and nine times. The genes are TRBV7-9 and TRBJ2-6, with TRBD1 as a possible D gene (6 bases). V lost 5 bases and J 3 bases, leaving 11 bases between the germline ends. Germline CDR1 SEHNR, CDR2 FQNEAQ (reference sequence). The CDR3 has 15 residues. The CDR3 DNA sequence: TGTGCCAGCAGCCCCGTAGGGGGTGGGGCCAACGTCCTGACTTTC. This translates into CASSPVGGGANVLTF.

About this clone itself: A much more abundant neighbour one base away suggests this may be a read error. CDR3 loop: CASSEGTNTGELFF. CDR3 sequence (DNA): TGTGCCAGCAGTGAAGGGACTAACACCGGGGAGCTGTTTTTT. The chain combines TRBV11-1 with TRBJ2-2, with D perhaps matching TRBD2 (6 bases). CDR3 size: 14 residues. V gave up 6 bases and J gave up 2 bases, with 10 bases separating them. Germline V lookup: CDR1 SGHAT, CDR2 FQDESV (reference sequence).

The chain is built from TRBV19 and TRBJ1-6; 8 nucleotides align to TRBD1. The CDR3 loop spans 16 amino acids. In germline, CDR1 is LNHDA, CDR2 SQIVND (reference sequence). V dropped 4 bases and J dropped 7; count of bases not matched to a gene: 9. The CDR3 protein is CASSTNDRGMNSPLHF. The CDR3 DNA follows: TGTGCCAGTAGTACCAATGACAGGGGTATGAATTCACCCCTCCACTTT.